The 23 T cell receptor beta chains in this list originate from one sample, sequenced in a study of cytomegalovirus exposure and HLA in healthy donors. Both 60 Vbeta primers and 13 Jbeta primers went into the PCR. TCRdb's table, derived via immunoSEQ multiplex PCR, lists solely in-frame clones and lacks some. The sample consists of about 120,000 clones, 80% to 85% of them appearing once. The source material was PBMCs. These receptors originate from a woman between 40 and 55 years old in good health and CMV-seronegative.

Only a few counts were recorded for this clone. The CDR3 region has the DNA TGTGCCAGCAGCCGCCTGACAGGGGCAAGCTCCTACGAGCAGTACTTC. It encodes CASSRLTGASSYEQYF. The chain carries TRBV5-6 and TRBJ2-7, with TRBD1 matching over 8 bases. V shed 4 bases and J 0 bases; nucleotides not matched to a gene: 9. Germline loops: CDR1 SGHDT, CDR2 YYEEEE. CDR3 size: 16 residues.

The CDR3 bases are TGTGCCAGCAGGGTTGCGGGAGCAGCCGGGGAGCTGTTTTTT. Its protein is CASRVAGAAGELFF. The chain recombines TRBV28 with TRBJ2-2, with 7 positions matching TRBD2. The CDR3 totals 14 residues. Germline V gene lookup returns CDR1 MDHEN and CDR2 SYDVKM. Trimming took 6 bases from V and 6 from J; bases not matched to a gene: 7. Full variable domain (rest looked up from reference TRBV28 and TRBJ2-2): DVKVTQSSRYLVKRTGEKVFLECVQDMDHENMFWYRQDPGLGLRLIYFSYDVKMKEKGDIPEGYSVSREKKERFSLILESASTNQTSMYLCASRVAGAAGELFFGEGSRLTVL.

CDR3 region: CASQLPTAGSGNTIYF. CDR3 nucleotides: TGTGCCAGCCAACTTCCTACAGCAGGCTCTGGAAACACCATATATTTT. This chain joins TRBV7-9 and TRBJ1-3; D is unresolved. The germline V and J ends were trimmed by 8 bases and 0 bases, with 17 bases remaining between them. This CDR3 has 16 amino acids. The germline CDR1 and CDR2 sequences are SEHNR and FQNEAQ (reference sequence). The variable domain in full, with the rest retrieved from reference TRBV7-9 and TRBJ1-3, is DTGVSQNPRHKITKRGQNVTFRCDPISEHNRLYWYRQTLGQGPEFLTYFQNEAQLEKSRLLSDRFSAERPKGSFSTLEIQRTEQGDSAMYLCASQLPTAGSGNTIYFGEGSWLTVV.

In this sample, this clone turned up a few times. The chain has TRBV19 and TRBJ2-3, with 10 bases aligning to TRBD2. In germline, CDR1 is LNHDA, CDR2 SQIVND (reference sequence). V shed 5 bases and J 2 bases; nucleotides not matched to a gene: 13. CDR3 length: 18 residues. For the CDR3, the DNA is TGTGCCAGTAGTCCAGGGAGGGCTAGCGGGAGAATCACAGATACGCAGTATTTT. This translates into CASSPGRASGRITDTQYF. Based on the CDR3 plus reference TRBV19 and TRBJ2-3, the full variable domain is DGGITQSPKYLFRKEGQNVTLSCEQNLNHDAMYWYRQDPGQGLRLIYYSQIVNDFQKGDIAEGYSVSREKKESFPLTVTSAQKNPTAFYLCASSPGRASGRITDTQYFGPGTRLTVL.

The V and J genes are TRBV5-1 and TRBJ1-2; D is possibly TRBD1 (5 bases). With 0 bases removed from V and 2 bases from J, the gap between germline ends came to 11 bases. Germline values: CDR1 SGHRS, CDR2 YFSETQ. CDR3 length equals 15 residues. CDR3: CASSLEPGPNYGYTF. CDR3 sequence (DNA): TGCGCCAGCAGCTTGGAACCAGGGCCCAACTATGGCTACACCTTC.

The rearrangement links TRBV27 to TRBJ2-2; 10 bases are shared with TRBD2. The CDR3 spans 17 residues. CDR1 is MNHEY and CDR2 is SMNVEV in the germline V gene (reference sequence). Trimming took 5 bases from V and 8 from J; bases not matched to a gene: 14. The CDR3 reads CASSTRTSGGNWGELFF. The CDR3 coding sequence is TGTGCCAGCAGTACCAGGACTAGCGGCGGTAATTGGGGGGAGCTGTTTTTT.

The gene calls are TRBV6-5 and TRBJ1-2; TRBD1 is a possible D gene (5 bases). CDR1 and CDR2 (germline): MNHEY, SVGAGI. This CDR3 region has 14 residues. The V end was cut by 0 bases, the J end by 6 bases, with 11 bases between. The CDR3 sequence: CASSYSPGKDGYTF. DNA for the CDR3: TGTGCCAGCAGTTACTCGCCAGGGAAGGATGGCTACACCTTC.

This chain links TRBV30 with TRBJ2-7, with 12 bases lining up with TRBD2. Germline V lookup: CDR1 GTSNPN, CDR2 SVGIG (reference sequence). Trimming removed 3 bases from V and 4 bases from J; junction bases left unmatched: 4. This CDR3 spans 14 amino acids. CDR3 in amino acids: CAWRTSGGLYEQYF. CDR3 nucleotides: TGTGCCTGGAGGACTAGCGGGGGTTTATACGAGCAGTACTTC.

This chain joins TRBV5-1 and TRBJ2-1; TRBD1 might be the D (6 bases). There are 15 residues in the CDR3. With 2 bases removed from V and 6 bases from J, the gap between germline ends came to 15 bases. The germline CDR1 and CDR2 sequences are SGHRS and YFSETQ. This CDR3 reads CASSFGTTAPNEQFF. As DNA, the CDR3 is TGCGCCAGCAGCTTCGGGACAACGGCACCCAATGAGCAGTTCTTC.

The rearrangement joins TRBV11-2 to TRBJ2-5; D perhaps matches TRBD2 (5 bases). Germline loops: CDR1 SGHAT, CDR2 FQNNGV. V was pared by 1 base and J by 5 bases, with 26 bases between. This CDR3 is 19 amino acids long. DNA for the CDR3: TGTGCCAGCAGCTTAGTTCTAGTCGGGGATATGCGCGTGGTGGAGACCCAGTACTTC. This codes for CASSLVLVGDMRVVETQYF.

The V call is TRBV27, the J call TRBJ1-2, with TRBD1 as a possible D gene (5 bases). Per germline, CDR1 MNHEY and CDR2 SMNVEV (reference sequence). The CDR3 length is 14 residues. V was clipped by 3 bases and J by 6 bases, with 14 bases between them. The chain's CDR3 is CASSFRGGMDGYTF. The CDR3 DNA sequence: TGTGCCAGCAGTTTTCGCGGGGGTATGGATGGCTACACCTTC.

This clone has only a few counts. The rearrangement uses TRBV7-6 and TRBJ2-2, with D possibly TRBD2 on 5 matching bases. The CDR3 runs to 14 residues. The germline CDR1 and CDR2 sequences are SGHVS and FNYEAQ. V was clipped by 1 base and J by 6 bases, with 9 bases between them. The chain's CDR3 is CASSLGAGAGELFF. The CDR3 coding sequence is TGTGCCAGCAGCTTAGGGGCGGGTGCCGGGGAGCTGTTTTTT.

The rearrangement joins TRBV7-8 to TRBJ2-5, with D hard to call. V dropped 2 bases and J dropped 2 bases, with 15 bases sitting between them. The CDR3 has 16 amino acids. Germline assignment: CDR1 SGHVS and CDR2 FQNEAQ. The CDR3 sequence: CASSLPGGTLQETQYF. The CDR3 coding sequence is TGTGCCAGCAGCTTACCCGGCGGAACACTACAAGAGACCCAGTACTTC.

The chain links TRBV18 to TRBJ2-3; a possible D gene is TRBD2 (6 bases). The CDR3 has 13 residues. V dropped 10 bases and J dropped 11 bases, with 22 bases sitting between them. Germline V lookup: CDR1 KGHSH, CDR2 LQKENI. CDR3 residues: CATANRGFGEQYF. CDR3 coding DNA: TGTGCCACTGCTAATCGGGGGTTCGGAGAGCAGTATTTT.

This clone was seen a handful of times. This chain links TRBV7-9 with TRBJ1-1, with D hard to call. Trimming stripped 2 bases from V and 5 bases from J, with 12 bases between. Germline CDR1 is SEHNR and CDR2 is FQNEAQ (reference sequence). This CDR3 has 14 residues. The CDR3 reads CASSLTDTGTEAFF. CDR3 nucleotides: TGTGCCAGCAGCTTAACCGACACGGGGACTGAAGCTTTCTTT.

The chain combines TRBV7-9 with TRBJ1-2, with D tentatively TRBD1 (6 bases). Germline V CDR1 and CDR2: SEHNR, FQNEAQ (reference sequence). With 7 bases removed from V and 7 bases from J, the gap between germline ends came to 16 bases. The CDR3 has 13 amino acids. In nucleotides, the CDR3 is TGTGCCAGCAATAAACAGGGAATAGGTGGCTACACCTTC. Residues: CASNKQGIGGYTF.

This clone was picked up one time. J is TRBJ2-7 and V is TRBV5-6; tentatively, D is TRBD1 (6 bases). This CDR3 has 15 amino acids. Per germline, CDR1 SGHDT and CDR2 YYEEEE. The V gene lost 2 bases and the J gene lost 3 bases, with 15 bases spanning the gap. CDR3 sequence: CASSLRSTGIYEQYF. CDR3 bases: TGTGCCAGCAGCTTACGCTCAACAGGGATCTACGAGCAGTACTTC. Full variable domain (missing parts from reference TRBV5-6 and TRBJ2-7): DAGVTQSPTHLIKTRGQQVTLRCSPKSGHDTVSWYQQALGQGPQFIFQYYEEEERQRGNFPDRFSGHQFPNYSSELNVNALLLGDSALYLCASSLRSTGIYEQYFGPGTRLTVT.

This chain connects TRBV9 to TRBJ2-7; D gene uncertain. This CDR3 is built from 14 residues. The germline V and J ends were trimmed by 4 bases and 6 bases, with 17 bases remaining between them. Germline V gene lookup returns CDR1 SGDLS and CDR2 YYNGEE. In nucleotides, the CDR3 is TGTGCCAGCAGCCTACAGCCTTCCACCCCCGAGCAGTACTTC. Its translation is CASSLQPSTPEQYF.

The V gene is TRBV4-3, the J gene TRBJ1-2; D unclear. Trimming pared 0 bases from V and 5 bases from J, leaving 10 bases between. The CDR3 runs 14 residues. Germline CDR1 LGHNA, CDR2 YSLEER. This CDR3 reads CASSQEVKLYGYTF. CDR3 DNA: TGCGCCAGCAGCCAAGAGGTCAAACTTTATGGCTACACCTTC.

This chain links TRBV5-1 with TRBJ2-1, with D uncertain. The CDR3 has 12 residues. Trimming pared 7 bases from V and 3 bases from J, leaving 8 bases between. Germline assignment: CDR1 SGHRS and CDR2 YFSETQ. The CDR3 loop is CASAASYNEQFF. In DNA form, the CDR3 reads TGCGCCAGCGCCGCGAGCTACAATGAGCAGTTCTTC.

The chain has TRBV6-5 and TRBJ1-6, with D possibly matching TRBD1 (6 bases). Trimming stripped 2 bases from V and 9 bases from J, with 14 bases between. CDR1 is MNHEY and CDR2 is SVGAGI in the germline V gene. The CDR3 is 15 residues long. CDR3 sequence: CASSYATGEGSPLHF. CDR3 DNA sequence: TGTGCCAGCAGTTACGCGACAGGAGAAGGTTCACCCCTCCACTTT.

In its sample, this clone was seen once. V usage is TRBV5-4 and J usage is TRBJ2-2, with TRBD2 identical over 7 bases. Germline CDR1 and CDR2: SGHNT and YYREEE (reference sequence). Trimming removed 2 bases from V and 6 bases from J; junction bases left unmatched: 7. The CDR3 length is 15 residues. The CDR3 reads CASSLRGSWSGELFF. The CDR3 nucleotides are TGTGCCAGCAGCTTACGCGGGAGTTGGTCCGGGGAGCTGTTTTTT.

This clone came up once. CDR3 sequence reads: CASSPSGGPYEQYF. CDR3 DNA: TGTGCCAGCAGTCCGTCGGGGGGACCCTACGAGCAGTACTTC. The chain combines TRBV27 with TRBJ2-7; 7 nucleotides align to TRBD2. This CDR3 is 14 amino acids long. The J segment lost 2 bases and the V segment lost 5 bases, leaving 6 bases of the junction unmatched. CDR1 MNHEY and CDR2 SMNVEV come from the germline V gene (reference sequence).